The present entry profiles one TCR beta chain with its context. What it recognizes is unknown. The sample comes from a study of T cell responses to AZD1222 COVID-19 vaccine. Overall study: Second-dose timings of about 4 or about 12 weeks were pooled. Study-wide points: Increases in Spike-specific TCR breadth and depth were seen after two AZD1222 doses. Baseline serostatus was positive in only a handful of AZD1222 recipients.

The CDR3 has 15 residues. V gave up 3 bases and J gave up 0 bases, with 11 bases separating them. Germline V gene lookup returns CDR1 LNHDA and CDR2 SQIVND (reference sequence). Some clones are missing from TCRdb's copy, which holds only in-frame ones; the method was immunoSEQ multiplex PCR. The sample consists of about 130,000 clones, under 95% of them appearing once. This receptor was obtained from an adult in good health. The V gene is TRBV19, the J gene TRBJ1-1, with D hard to call. Sequenced material: peripheral blood, taken on day 0 of AZD1222 vaccination. This chain's CDR3 is CASSISPYMNTEAFF. For the CDR3, the DNA is TGTGCCAGTAGTATTTCCCCATACATGAACACTGAAGCTTTCTTT.